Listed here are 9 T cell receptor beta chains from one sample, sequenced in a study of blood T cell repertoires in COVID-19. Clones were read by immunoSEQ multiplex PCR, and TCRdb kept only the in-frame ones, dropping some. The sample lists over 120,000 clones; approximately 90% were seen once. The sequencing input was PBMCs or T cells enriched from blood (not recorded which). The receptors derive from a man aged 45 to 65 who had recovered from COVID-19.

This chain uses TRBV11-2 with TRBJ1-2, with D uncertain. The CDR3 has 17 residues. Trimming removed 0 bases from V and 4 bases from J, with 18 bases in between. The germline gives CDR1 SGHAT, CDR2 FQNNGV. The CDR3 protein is CASSLDPTNLVSYGYTF. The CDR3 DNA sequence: TGTGCCAGCAGCTTAGACCCCACCAATTTAGTGAGCTATGGCTACACCTTC.

The CDR3 is CASSAWDSQNTEAFF. Here the CDR3 DNA reads TGCGCCAGCAGCGCCTGGGACAGCCAGAACACTGAAGCTTTCTTT. The rearrangement joins TRBV5-1 to TRBJ1-1, with 7 nucleotides matching TRBD1. V trimming: 4 bases; J trimming: 1 base; junction bases outside the gene matches: 7. This CDR3 has 15 amino acids. Germline V CDR1 and CDR2: SGHRS, YFSETQ. The variable domain in full, with the rest retrieved from reference TRBV5-1 and TRBJ1-1, is KAGVTQTPRYLIKTRGQQVTLSCSPISGHRSVSWYQQTPGQGLQFLFEYFSETQRNKGNFPGRFSGRQFSNSRSEMNVSTLELGDSALYLCASSAWDSQNTEAFFGQGTRLTVV.

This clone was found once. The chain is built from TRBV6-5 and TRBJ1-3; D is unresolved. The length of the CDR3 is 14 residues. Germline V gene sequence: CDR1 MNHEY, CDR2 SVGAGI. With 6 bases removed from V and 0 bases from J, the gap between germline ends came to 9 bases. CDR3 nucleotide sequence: TGTGCCAGCAGCCCCAGGTCCTCTGGAAACACCATATATTTT. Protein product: CASSPRSSGNTIYF.

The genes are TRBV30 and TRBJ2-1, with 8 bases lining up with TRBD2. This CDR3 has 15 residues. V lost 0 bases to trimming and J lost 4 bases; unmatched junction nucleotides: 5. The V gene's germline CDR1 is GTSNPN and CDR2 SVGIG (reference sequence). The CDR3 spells CAWSVPSGYYNEQFF. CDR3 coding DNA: TGTGCCTGGAGTGTACCTAGCGGGTATTACAATGAGCAGTTCTTC.

The CDR3 loop is CASSDGWSAYNEQFF. The CDR3 DNA is TGTGCCAGCAGTGATGGCTGGTCAGCCTACAATGAGCAGTTCTTC. This chain uses TRBV28 with TRBJ2-1, with unresolved D. The CDR3 covers 15 residues. Per the germline V gene, CDR1 is MDHEN and CDR2 is SYDVKM. Trimming stripped 5 bases from V and 2 bases from J, with 13 bases between.

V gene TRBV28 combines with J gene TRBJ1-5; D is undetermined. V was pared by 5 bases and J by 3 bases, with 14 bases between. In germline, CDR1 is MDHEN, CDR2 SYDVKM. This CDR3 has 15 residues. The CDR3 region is CASSPLGRDNQPQHF. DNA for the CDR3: TGTGCCAGCAGTCCCCTCGGACGGGACAATCAGCCCCAGCATTTT.

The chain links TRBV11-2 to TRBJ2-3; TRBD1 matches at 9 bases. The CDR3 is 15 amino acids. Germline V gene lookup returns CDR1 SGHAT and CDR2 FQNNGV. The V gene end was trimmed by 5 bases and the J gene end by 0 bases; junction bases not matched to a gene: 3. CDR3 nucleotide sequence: TGTGCCAGCAGCCTACAGGGGGCCAGCACAGATACGCAGTATTTT. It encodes CASSLQGASTDTQYF.

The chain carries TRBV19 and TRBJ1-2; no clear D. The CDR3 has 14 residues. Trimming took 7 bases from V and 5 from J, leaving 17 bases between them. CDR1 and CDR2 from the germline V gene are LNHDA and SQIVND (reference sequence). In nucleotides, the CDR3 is TGTGCCAGTACCACCTCGCCAGCGGATTATGGCTACACCTTC. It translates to CASTTSPADYGYTF.

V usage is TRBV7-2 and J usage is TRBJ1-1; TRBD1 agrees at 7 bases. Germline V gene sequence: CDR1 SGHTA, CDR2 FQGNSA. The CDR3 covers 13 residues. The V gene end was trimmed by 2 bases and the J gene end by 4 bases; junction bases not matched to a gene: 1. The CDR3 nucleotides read TGTGCCAGCAGCTTAAACAGGGGCACTGAAGCTTTCTTT. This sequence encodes CASSLNRGTEAFF.